This TCR beta chain was recorded in a study of technical replicates of blood from several donors. Some clones are missing from TCRdb's copy, which holds only in-frame ones; the method was immunoSEQ multiplex PCR. The data contain approximately 89,000 clones, roughly 93% of them singletons. With 2 bases clipped from V and 7 bases from J, the junction kept 5 bases outside the gene matches. The V gene's germline CDR1 is MDHEN and CDR2 SYDVKM. The CDR3 consists of 14 residues. The chain joins TRBV28 to TRBJ2-1; 7 nucleotides line up with TRBD2. The clonotype comes from a human donor in good health. Source material: T cells isolated from PBMCs. The CDR3, as DNA: TGTGCCAGCAGTTTAGCGGGAGAGAGGAATGAGCAGTTCTTC. This translates into CASSLAGERNEQFF.